Listed below are T cell receptor beta chains from one sample, sequenced in a study of T cell repertoires in cytomegalovirus infection. For these TCRs, the target antigens are not known. TCRdb independently ran MiXCR on the reads; one entry per CDR3 protein. The repertoire includes approximately 340,000 distinct CDR3 sequences, 25% to 35% of them detected once, and approximately 20% sits in the top ten. Sequences were derived from cultured PBMCs, sampled from culture after CMV antigen stimulation. The receptors originated from a human donor in good health (CMV status not recorded). Some clones in this sample may be carry-over from other donors' samples. The CDR3 runs from the conserved cysteine through the conserved F or W. The D gene is left open where the match is weak. A row's size may be missing; if present it is once, few, many or a size class.

J | size | V | D | DNA | CDR3
TRBJ2-7 | . | TRBV6-5 | TRBD1 | TGTGCCAGCAGTTACACGATACAGGGGGTAGGCGAGCAGTACTTC | CASSYTIQGVGEQYF
TRBJ2-1 | few | TRBV4-1 | . | TGCGCCAGCAGCCAAGATGGGCAGGGATACTCCTACAATGAGCAGTTCTTC | CASSQDGQGYSYNEQFF
TRBJ1-1 | . | TRBV7-6 | . | TGTGCCAGCAGCCCCATCTCCAGTATGAACACTGAAGCTTTCTTT | CASSPISSMNTEAFF
TRBJ2-7 | . | TRBV20-1 | TRBD1 | TGCAGTGCTAGGAATCGAGGACAGGGGGCAATCGGAACCTACGAGCAGTACTTC | CSARNRGQGAIGTYEQYF
TRBJ1-1 | many | TRBV7-2 | . | TGTGCCAGCAGCCAACTGGGGACAAGTAGCACTGAAGCTTTCTTT | CASSQLGTSSTEAFF
TRBJ2-1 | . | TRBV20-1 | TRBD2 | TGCAGTGCTAGAGGGGGGGGATACAATGAGCAGTTCTTC | CSARGGGYNEQFF
TRBJ2-1 | few | TRBV28 | . | TGTGCCAGCAGTGGTGAATGGGGGGAAGCCCTCAGTTGGTTCAATGAGCAGTTCTTC | CASSGEWGEALSWFNEQFF
TRBJ2-7 | . | TRBV6-8 | TRBD1 | TGTGCCAGCAGTCTCGGGACAGGGGGTCGCGAGCAGTACTTC | CASSLGTGGREQYF
TRBJ1-6 | . | TRBV4-2 | . | TGTGCCAGCAGCCCGTGGGGATTCGGCAGAGAAAATTCACCCCTCCACTTT | CASSPWGFGRENSPLHF
TRBJ1-2 | . | TRBV7-6 | . | TGTGCCAGCAGCCTGTTAGGGGCGGACTATGGCTACACCTTC | CASSLLGADYGYTF
TRBJ1-1 | few | TRBV11-1 | . | TGTGCCAGCAGCTTTCGACAGCCCCTAGGCACTGAAGCTTTCTTT | CASSFRQPLGTEAFF
TRBJ2-7 | . | TRBV7-9 | . | TGTGCCAGCAGCTTAGGTGTAGGAAGCGGACACGAGCAGTACTTC | CASSLGVGSGHEQYF
TRBJ2-5 | . | TRBV7-2 | . | TGTGCCAGCAGCTTACAGCGTCAAGAGACCCAGTACTTC | CASSLQRQETQYF
TRBJ2-1 | many | TRBV7-8 | . | TGTGCCAGCAGTAGTATGGCGGAGTCCTACAATGAGCAGTTCTTC | CASSSMAESYNEQFF
TRBJ1-6 | . | TRBV2 | . | TGTGCCAGCAGTGGGTTCCGAAGCTCCTATAATTCACCCCTCCACTTT | CASSGFRSSYNSPLHF
TRBJ1-2 | . | TRBV7-2 | TRBD1 | TGTGCCAGCAGCTTTGGACAGGGGAGGTATGGCTACACCTTC | CASSFGQGRYGYTF
TRBJ2-1 | . | TRBV20-1 | . | TGCAGTGCTAGACCCCAGAATGAGCAGTTCTTC | CSARPQNEQFF
TRBJ2-2 | few | TRBV19 | . | TGTGCCAGTAGTATTCTAAGTCCCGGGGAGCTGTTTTTT | CASSILSPGELFF
TRBJ1-6 | . | TRBV11-2 | . | TGTGCCAGCAGCTTAGTCAGGACCTATAATTCACCCCTCCACTTT | CASSLVRTYNSPLHF
TRBJ1-4 | . | TRBV27 | . | TGTGCCAGCAGTCCACTCCAGGAGAGTGAAAAACTGTTTTTT | CASSPLQESEKLFF
TRBJ2-1 | . | TRBV2 | TRBD1 | TGTGCCAGCAGTGTCAGCACCGGGACAGGGGATTCACTCTCCTACAATGAGCAGTTCTTC | CASSVSTGTGDSLSYNEQFF
TRBJ1-5 | . | TRBV7-9 | TRBD1 | TGTGCCAGCAGCTCCTTTACAGGGGGCGGGGAGCCCCAGCATTTT | CASSSFTGGGEPQHF
TRBJ2-3 | . | TRBV20-1 | TRBD2 | TGCAGTGCTAGAGGAAGCGGGACCCGCTCTAGCACAGATACGCAGTATTTT | CSARGSGTRSSTDTQYF
TRBJ2-7 | few | TRBV18 | . | TGTGCCAGCTCACCCGGACAACGGGACGAGCAGTACTTC | CASSPGQRDEQYF
TRBJ2-2 | few | TRBV19 | . | TGTGCCAGTAGCCCGCGGTTCGCGAACACCGGGGAGCTGTTTTTT | CASSPRFANTGELFF
TRBJ2-1 | many | TRBV7-2 | TRBD2 | TGTGCCAGCAGCTTAATAGAGCTAGCGGGAGGGAATGAGCAGTTCTTC | CASSLIELAGGNEQFF
TRBJ1-4 | many | TRBV7-9 | . | TGTGCCAGCAGCTCGGGGGTCCGTAATGAAAAACTGTTTTTT | CASSSGVRNEKLFF
TRBJ2-1 | few | TRBV7-3 | . | TGTGCCAGCAGCTTAAATTTACCGGGGTTAAATGAGCAGTTCTTC | CASSLNLPGLNEQFF
TRBJ2-5 | . | TRBV7-9 | . | TGTGCCAGCAGCCCAGGGGCCTATCAAGAGACCCAGTACTTC | CASSPGAYQETQYF
TRBJ1-4 | few | TRBV12-3/TRBV12-4 | . | TGTGCCAGCATCTTCACGGGGGGCGGAGGTGAAAAACTGTTTTTT | CASIFTGGGGEKLFF
TRBJ1-1 | few | TRBV12-3/TRBV12-4 | . | TGTGCCAGCAGTTTAGGGGACACCCTAAAAGCTTTCTTT | CASSLGDTLKAFF
TRBJ1-1 | . | TRBV19 | TRBD1 | TGTGCCAGTAGTCTTCGACAGGGGGCAGGGACTGAAGCTTTCTTT | CASSLRQGAGTEAFF
TRBJ1-1 | many | TRBV7-2 | . | TGTGCCAGCAGCCCCCGCGGTGGGGCAGGCACTGAAGCTTTCTTT | CASSPRGGAGTEAFF
TRBJ1-5 | . | TRBV28 | . | TGTGCCAGCAGTTTAACGCAGCCCAATCAGCCCCAGCATTTT | CASSLTQPNQPQHF
TRBJ1-1 | . | TRBV6-6 | . | TGTGCCAGCAGTTACCCGGCCCCCAGAACGGCTTTCTTT | CASSYPAPRTAFF
TRBJ2-1 | few | TRBV10-3 | . | TGTGCCATCAGTGAGTCGGGACGGCCTAGTGAGCAGTTCTTC | CAISESGRPSEQFF
TRBJ1-2 | . | TRBV28 | . | TGTGCCAGCAGTTCTGGGACGACGCCGAATGGCTACACCTTC | CASSSGTTPNGYTF
TRBJ2-1 | . | TRBV5-1 | TRBD1 | TGCGCCAGCAGCCCGTCCCCCACAGGGGGCCTTGAGCAGTTCTTC | CASSPSPTGGLEQFF
TRBJ2-7 | once | TRBV6-5 | . | TGTGCCAGCAGTTACCGTCCGGACATACAAGCCTACGAGCAGTACTTC | CASSYRPDIQAYEQYF
TRBJ1-1 | few | TRBV4-1 | . | TGCGCCAGCAGTCAGGTGGGGATTGGGAACACTGAAGCTTTCTTT | CASSQVGIGNTEAFF
TRBJ1-3 | few | TRBV7-2 | . | TGTGCCAGCAGCTTAGGGGCAAAGTCTGGAAACACCATATATTTT | CASSLGAKSGNTIYF
TRBJ2-2 | few | TRBV12-3/TRBV12-4 | . | TGTGCCAGCAATACCCTAAGGACCGGGGAGCTGTTTTTT | CASNTLRTGELFF
TRBJ2-1 | many | TRBV7-9 | . | TGTGCCAGCAGCCGAAGGGGCAATCTCTACAATGAGCAGTTCTTC | CASSRRGNLYNEQFF
TRBJ2-5 | . | TRBV7-6 | . | TGTGCCAGCAGCCCCCGGTTGGCCGAGGCCCAGTACTTC | CASSPRLAEAQYF
TRBJ1-2 | many | TRBV7-6 | TRBD1 | TGTGCCAGCAGCTTAGCGGGGACAGGCTATGGCTACACCTTC | CASSLAGTGYGYTF
TRBJ1-1 | . | TRBV25-1 | TRBD1 | TGTGCCAGCAGTGGCAACCCCTACCGGGACAGAAGTAACACTGAAGCTTTCTTT | CASSGNPYRDRSNTEAFF
TRBJ2-3 | . | TRBV3-1 | . | TGTGCCAGCAGCCAAGGCGAGGGGTTTCGGACAGATACGCAGTATTTT | CASSQGEGFRTDTQYF
TRBJ2-1 | many | TRBV7-3 | . | TGTGCCAGCAGCTTAAGGCAGGGGCTGTACAATGAGCAGTTCTTC | CASSLRQGLYNEQFF
TRBJ1-5 | . | TRBV6-2/TRBV6-3 | TRBD1 | TGTGCCAGCAGCCCCCTGACAGGGAATCATATACGGCAGCCCCAGCATTTT | CASSPLTGNHIRQPQHF
TRBJ2-1 | few | TRBV11-3 | . | TGTGCCAGCAGCTCTCAGTTTATTAGGGTCAATGAGCAGTTCTTC | CASSSQFIRVNEQFF
TRBJ1-2 | many | TRBV7-3 | TRBD1 | TGTGCCAGCAGCTCAGCCCCGGGACAGGGATATGGCTACACCTTC | CASSSAPGQGYGYTF
TRBJ1-1 | . | TRBV12-3/TRBV12-4 | . | TGTGCCAGCAGTTTATTCTCAGGGAACACTGAAGCTTTCTTT | CASSLFSGNTEAFF
TRBJ1-5 | few | TRBV19 | TRBD1 | TGTGCCAGTAGCTCAACACCTATCTCAGGGGGCTTAGGCAATCAGCCCCAGCATTTT | CASSSTPISGGLGNQPQHF
TRBJ1-2 | many | TRBV19 | TRBD1 | TGTGCCAGTAGTTCAACGACAGGGGCGAACTATGGCTACACCTTC | CASSSTTGANYGYTF
TRBJ2-2 | few | TRBV7-9 | . | TGTGCCAGCAAACCTGGGTGGGACACCGGGGAGCTGTTTTTT | CASKPGWDTGELFF
TRBJ1-1 | . | TRBV10-3 | . | TGTGCCATCAGGACCCCCGAGATGAACACTGAAGCTTTCTTT | CAIRTPEMNTEAFF
TRBJ2-7 | . | TRBV10-3 | TRBD1 | TGTGCCATCAGATCCGGGACAGGGGGCATGGAGCAGTACTTC | CAIRSGTGGMEQYF
TRBJ2-1 | few | TRBV11-1 | TRBD2 | TGTGCCAGCAGCTTAGGACTAGCGGACCACAATGAGCAGTTCTTC | CASSLGLADHNEQFF